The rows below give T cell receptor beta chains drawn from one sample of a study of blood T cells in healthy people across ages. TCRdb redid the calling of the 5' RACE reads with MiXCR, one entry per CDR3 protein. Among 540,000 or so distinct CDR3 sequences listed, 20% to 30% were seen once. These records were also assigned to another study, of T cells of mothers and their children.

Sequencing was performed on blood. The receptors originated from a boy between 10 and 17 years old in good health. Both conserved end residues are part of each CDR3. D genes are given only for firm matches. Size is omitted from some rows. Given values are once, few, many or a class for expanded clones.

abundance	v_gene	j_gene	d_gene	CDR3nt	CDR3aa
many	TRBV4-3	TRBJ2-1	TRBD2	TGCGCCAGCAGCCAAAGGCTGGGGACTAGCGGGATCTACAATGAGCAGTTCTTC	CASSQRLGTSGIYNEQFF
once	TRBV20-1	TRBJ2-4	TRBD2	TGCAGTGTTTTTAGGGCTAGCGGGACCGTAGCCAAAAACATTCAGTACTTC	CSVFRASGTVAKNIQYF
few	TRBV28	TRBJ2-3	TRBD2	TGTGCCAGCAGTTTGGGACTAGCGGGAGTCCTGGAAGATACGCAGTATTTT	CASSLGLAGVLEDTQYF
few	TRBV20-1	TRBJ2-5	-	TGCAGTGCTAGCCCGGCCGCGGTCCTCCAAGAGACCCAGTACTTC	CSASPAAVLQETQYF
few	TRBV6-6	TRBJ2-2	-	TGTGCCAGCAGTTACGTTGCGGAACCGTCCGGGGAGCTGTTTTTT	CASSYVAEPSGELFF
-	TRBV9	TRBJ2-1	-	TGTGCCAGCAGCAGCCGCGGAGGGAGATCCAATGAGCAGTTCTTC	CASSSRGGRSNEQFF
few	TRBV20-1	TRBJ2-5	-	TGCAGTGCTGAGCTCAGGGACGAGACCCAGTACTTC	CSAELRDETQYF
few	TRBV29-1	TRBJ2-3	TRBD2	TGCAGCGTACTAGCGGGAGGGCGGACAGATACGCAGTATTTT	CSVLAGGRTDTQYF
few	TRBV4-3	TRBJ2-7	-	TGCGCCAGCAGCCAAGGGGAGGAGGACGAGCAGTACTTC	CASSQGEEDEQYF
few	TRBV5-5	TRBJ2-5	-	TGTGCCAGCAGCTTGGCGAAGAGGGGGGGTTCACAAGAGACCCAGTACTTC	CASSLAKRGGSQETQYF
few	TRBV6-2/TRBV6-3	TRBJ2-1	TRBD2	TGTGCCAGCAGTTACTCGAGGTGGTCGGCGGGAGGGCCAAATGAGCAGTTCTTC	CASSYSRWSAGGPNEQFF
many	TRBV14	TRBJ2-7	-	TGTGCCAGCAGCCAAGAAACTCGGGCCTACGAGCAGTACTTC	CASSQETRAYEQYF
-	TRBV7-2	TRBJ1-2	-	TGTGCCAGCAGCTTAGGTGCTCAGGGGATCTATGGCTACACCTTC	CASSLGAQGIYGYTF
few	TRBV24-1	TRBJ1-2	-	TGTGCCACCAGTGACCCCGCCGGCTACACCTTC	CATSDPAGYTF
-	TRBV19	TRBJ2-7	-	TGTGCCAGTAGTATCGGTCTAGCTGACGAGCAGTACTTC	CASSIGLADEQYF
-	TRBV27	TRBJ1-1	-	TGTGCCAGCAGTCTCTATGTCGGGGCAGGGTTGAACACTGAAGCTTTCTTT	CASSLYVGAGLNTEAFF
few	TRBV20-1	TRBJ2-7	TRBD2	TGCAGTGCTAGAAGCGGGGGAGTCTACGAGCAGTACTTC	CSARSGGVYEQYF